Each of the 8 T cell receptor beta chains below was sequenced from the same sample in a study of blood T cell repertoires in COVID-19. Sequencing used immunoSEQ multiplex PCR; TCRdb keeps in-frame clones, though not all of them. Found here are about 210,000 clones, 92% of them singletons; the top ten hold 0.95% to 1.5%. The sample comprised peripheral blood. These receptors all stem from a man aged 30 to 45 with acute or convalescent COVID-19.

V gene TRBV16 combines with J gene TRBJ2-5; 7 nucleotides line up with TRBD1. V gave up 2 bases and J gave up 5 bases; unmatched junction bases: 2. The CDR3 consists of 13 residues. The germline gives CDR1 KGHSY, CDR2 FQNENV. CDR3 nucleotides: TGTGCCAGCAGCCAACACAGGGGTGAGACCCAGTACTTC. The encoded protein is CASSQHRGETQYF.

V usage is TRBV12-3 or TRBV12-4 and J usage is TRBJ2-3, with D possibly TRBD2 on 6 matching bases. Trimming left V 2 bases short and J 3 bases short, with 6 bases between. CDR3 size: 13 residues. CDR3 region: CASSLSGTDTQYF. The CDR3 DNA reads TGTGCCAGCAGTTTAAGCGGGACAGATACGCAGTATTTT.

Here the CDR3 DNA reads TGTGCCAGCAGCTTTACGGGGAAACACCAAGAGACCCAGTACTTC. Translation: CASSFTGKHQETQYF. This chain joins TRBV5-4 and TRBJ2-5; perhaps TRBD2 as D (5 bases). Trimming pared 2 bases from V and 0 bases from J, leaving 11 bases between. Germline V gives CDR1 SGHNT, CDR2 YYREEE (reference sequence). The CDR3 covers 15 residues.

The chain has TRBV6-5 and TRBJ2-7; maybe TRBD2 (5 bases). The germline V and J ends were trimmed by 2 bases and 0 bases, with 8 bases remaining between them. CDR3 length: 14 amino acids. The V gene's germline CDR1 is MNHEY and CDR2 SVGAGI. The CDR3 region is CASSYGEGSYEQYF. The CDR3 DNA follows: TGTGCCAGCAGTTACGGTGAGGGCTCCTACGAGCAGTACTTC.

The CDR3 loop is CASSYSAGAAADTQYF. CDR3 DNA sequence: TGTGCCAGCAGTTACTCCGCGGGAGCGGCCGCAGATACGCAGTATTTT. The genes are TRBV6-6 and TRBJ2-3, with 7 nucleotides matching TRBD2. Looked up from germline, CDR1 is MNHNY and CDR2 is SVGAGI (reference sequence). There are 16 residues in the CDR3. The V segment lost 0 bases and the J segment 4 bases; nucleotides outside the gene matches: 7.

This rearrangement joins TRBV5-1 to TRBJ2-3, with TRBD2 matching 9 bases. J gave up 2 bases and V 5 bases, and 6 bases lay outside the gene matches. Germline loops: CDR1 SGHRS, CDR2 YFSETQ. CDR3 size: 15 residues. CDR3 loop: CASRKERGDTDTQYF. The CDR3 DNA follows: TGCGCCAGCAGAAAGGAGCGGGGGGACACAGATACGCAGTATTTT.

J is TRBJ1-1 and V is TRBV19; D is unclear. Trimming shortened V by 8 bases and J by 0 bases, and 16 bases separated the two germline ends. CDR1 is LNHDA, CDR2 SQIVND, per germline (reference sequence). The CDR3 covers 15 residues. Here the CDR3 DNA reads TGTGCCAGTCGGATCGACACTTTCATGAACACTGAAGCTTTCTTT. Encoded protein: CASRIDTFMNTEAFF.

The chain joins TRBV28 to TRBJ2-5; the D is unclear. Looked up from germline, CDR1 is MDHEN and CDR2 is SYDVKM. The CDR3 totals 16 residues. The germline V and J ends were trimmed by 3 bases and 2 bases, with 16 bases remaining between them. For the CDR3, the DNA is TGTGCCAGCAGTTTGCCCCCGGCCGGGTCACAAGAGACCCAGTACTTC. Protein sequence: CASSLPPAGSQETQYF.